This T cell receptor (beta chain) was obtained from a study of T cells in Graves' hyperthyroidism and ophthalmopathy. From germline, CDR1 is LNHNV and CDR2 YYDKDF (reference sequence). V was clipped by 8 bases and J by 1 base, with 16 bases between them. The CDR3 is 15 amino acids. Amplification of TCR beta CDR3 regions used RNA as the template. Primed by the HTBI set, a first-round RT-PCR was run on the TCR CDR3. TCRdb redid the calling of the multiplex PCR reads with MiXCR, one entry per CDR3 protein. The repertoire holds around 190,000 distinct CDR3 sequences, about 17% seen once, with 40% to 65% in the top ten. This clonotype was detected ten times or more. Its antigen is as yet unknown. No progression to ophthalmopathy during 18 months of follow-up defined stable disease. PBMCs came from around 9.7 ml fresh peripheral blood. Study conclusions and caveats: Researchers found most expanded thyroid clonotypes above 0.001 in blood as well. Classification by a 13 V-J model distinguished ophthalmopathy from stable hyperthyroidism.

The V call is TRBV15, the J call TRBJ2-3, with D perhaps TRBD2 (5 bases). This TCR was sampled from a woman in her forties or fifties with Graves' hyperthyroidism. Sample: blood. The CDR3 nucleotides read TGTGCCACCGACGACCCACGGACTGGCACAGATACGCAGTATTTT. It yields the protein CATDDPRTGTDTQYF.